The TCR beta chain described here comes from a study of T cell changes during pregnancy in multiple sclerosis. The J segment lost 4 bases and the V segment lost 7 bases, leaving 10 bases of the junction unmatched. The CDR3 covers 14 residues. Germline lookup yields CDR1 SQVTM and CDR2 ANQGSEA. Only in-frame clones appear in the TCRdb table, and some are missing; sequencing was by immunoSEQ multiplex PCR. The table shows more than 85,000 clones, with 85% to 95% occurring only once. The table lists this clone with a count of one. The origin of this receptor is a female donor in good health, enrolled as a control in a pregnancy study. The genes are TRBV29-1 and TRBJ2-3; the match to TRBD2 covers 8 bases. The sequencing used peripheral blood, collected in the third trimester of pregnancy. Written as DNA, the CDR3 is TGCAGCGGTGCTGTGGCGGGAGGTGCAGATACGCAGTATTTT. It encodes CSGAVAGGADTQYF.